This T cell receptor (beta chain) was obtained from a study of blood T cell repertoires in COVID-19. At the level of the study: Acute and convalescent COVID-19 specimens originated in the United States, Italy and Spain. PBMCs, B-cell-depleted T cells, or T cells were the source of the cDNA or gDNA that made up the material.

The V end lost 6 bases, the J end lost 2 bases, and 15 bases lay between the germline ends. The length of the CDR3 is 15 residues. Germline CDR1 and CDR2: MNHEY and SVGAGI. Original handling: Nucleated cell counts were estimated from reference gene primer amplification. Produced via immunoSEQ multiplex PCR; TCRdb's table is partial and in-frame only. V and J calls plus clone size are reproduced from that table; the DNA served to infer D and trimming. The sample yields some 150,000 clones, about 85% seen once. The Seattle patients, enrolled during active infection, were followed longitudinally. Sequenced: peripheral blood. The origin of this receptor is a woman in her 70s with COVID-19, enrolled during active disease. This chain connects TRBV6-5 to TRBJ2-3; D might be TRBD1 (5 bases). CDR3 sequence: CASRRGIVSTDTQYF. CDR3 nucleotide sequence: TGTGCCAGCAGAAGGGGCATAGTCTCCACAGATACGCAGTATTTT.